A single sample gave rise to the 16 T cell receptor beta chains below, sequenced in a study of shared clonotypes between healthy human individuals. The assay was immunoSEQ multiplex PCR, and TCRdb's table has in-frame clones only and misses some. This table has over 1.4 million clones, roughly 96% appearing once. Material for sequencing was naive CD4+ T cells sorted from blood. Subset described: CD45RA+ positively selected. Source of these receptors: a man aged 25 to 40 in good health.

Only one count was recorded for this clone. This chain connects TRBV2 to TRBJ2-5, with D possibly being TRBD2 (6 bases). Deletions cut 6 bases from V and 1 base from J, with 9 bases between. This CDR3 comprises 13 residues. Germline V gene data show CDR1 as SNHLY and CDR2 as FYNNEI. Here the CDR3 reads CASSGTPQETQYF. For the CDR3, the DNA is TGTGCCAGCAGCGGGACTCCCCAAGAGACCCAGTACTTC.

The V gene is TRBV7-2, the J gene TRBJ1-3, with 7 nucleotides matching TRBD1. Trimming removed 6 bases from V and 0 bases from J; junction bases left unmatched: 5. This CDR3 is built from 15 residues. Germline values: CDR1 SGHTA, CDR2 FQGNSA. The CDR3 coding sequence is TGTGCCAGCAGTCGGACAGGAGACTCTGGAAACACCATATATTTT. Protein: CASSRTGDSGNTIYF.

The V call is TRBV19, the J call TRBJ1-4, with D perhaps TRBD1 (5 bases). Looked up from germline, CDR1 is LNHDA and CDR2 is SQIVND (reference sequence). With 0 bases removed from V and 8 bases from J, the gap between germline ends came to 7 bases. The CDR3 loop spans 13 amino acids. The CDR3 sequence is CASSIDRGEKLFF. The DNA of the CDR3 is TGTGCCAGTAGTATAGATCGGGGCGAAAAACTGTTTTTT. Full variable domain (rest looked up from reference TRBV19 and TRBJ1-4): DGGITQSPKYLFRKEGQNVTLSCEQNLNHDAMYWYRQDPGQGLRLIYYSQIVNDFQKGDIAEGYSVSREKKESFPLTVTSAQKNPTAFYLCASSIDRGEKLFFGSGTQLSVL.

The V gene is TRBV7-8, the J gene TRBJ1-2, with D possibly being TRBD1 (5 bases). The CDR3 runs to 14 residues. CDR1 and CDR2 from the germline V gene are SGHVS and FQNEAQ. V was clipped by 0 bases and J by 4 bases, with 9 bases between them. The CDR3 protein is CASSLATGSYGYTF. The CDR3 coding sequence is TGTGCCAGCAGCTTAGCTACAGGATCCTATGGCTACACCTTC. Together with reference TRBV7-8 and TRBJ1-2, the CDR3 gives the full variable domain: GAGVSQSPRYKVAKRGQDVALRCDPISGHVSLFWYQQALGQGPEFLTYFQNEAQLDKSGLPSDRFFAERPEGSVSTLKIQRTQQEDSAVYLCASSLATGSYGYTFGSGTRLTVV.

This clone was counted a single time. The rearrangement links TRBV9 to TRBJ2-7, with D possibly being TRBD1 (6 bases). Germline loops: CDR1 SGDLS, CDR2 YYNGEE. Trimming removed 4 bases at V and 0 bases at J, with 14 bases between. The CDR3 has 15 residues. This chain's CDR3 is CASSPRQADSYEQYF. The CDR3 nucleotides read TGTGCCAGCAGCCCGAGACAGGCCGACTCCTACGAGCAGTACTTC.

The chain has TRBV28 and TRBJ2-3; 9 bases match TRBD2. This CDR3 comprises 14 residues. CDR1 is MDHEN and CDR2 is SYDVKM in the germline V gene. The V and J ends lost 6 bases and 4 bases, in that order; junction bases with no gene match: 5. CDR3 in amino acids: CASSRRGGSDTQYF. The CDR3 region has the DNA TGTGCCAGCAGCCGGCGGGGGGGCTCAGATACGCAGTATTTT. The full variable domain, completed using reference TRBV28 and TRBJ2-3, is DVKVTQSSRYLVKRTGEKVFLECVQDMDHENMFWYRQDPGLGLRLIYFSYDVKMKEKGDIPEGYSVSREKKERFSLILESASTNQTSMYLCASSRRGGSDTQYFGPGTRLTVL.

The CDR3 here is CASRVSGYNEQFF. The CDR3 DNA is TGTGCCAGCAGGGTGTCCGGATACAATGAGCAGTTCTTC. The chain employs TRBV7-1 and TRBJ2-1; D is ambiguous. TRBV7-1 counts as an open reading frame of uncertain function. With 6 bases removed from V and 4 bases from J, the gap between germline ends came to 10 bases. This CDR3 has 13 residues.

V gene TRBV9 combines with J gene TRBJ1-1; 11 bases are a match to TRBD1. The CDR3 loop spans 19 amino acids. CDR1 and CDR2 from the germline V gene are SGDLS and YYNGEE. Unmatched junction bases numbered 19, after V lost 4 bases and J lost 5 bases. The chain's CDR3 is CASSTQPLGQGAVVTEAFF. The CDR3 nucleotides are TGTGCCAGCAGCACCCAACCTCTCGGACAGGGGGCCGTGGTTACTGAAGCTTTCTTT.

The chain joins TRBV5-5 to TRBJ2-1; D is undetermined. This CDR3 has 13 residues. V was pared by 1 base and J by 9 bases, with 11 bases between. Germline-derived CDR1 and CDR2 are SGHKS and YYEKEE (reference sequence). CDR3 sequence: CASSLLVESEQFF. The CDR3 nucleotides read TGTGCCAGCAGCTTGTTAGTAGAAAGTGAGCAGTTCTTC.

This sequence joins TRBV5-1 and TRBJ2-1; 8 nucleotides align to TRBD2. Germline CDR1 reads SGHRS; CDR2 reads YFSETQ. The V segment lost 0 bases and the J segment 9 bases; nucleotides outside the gene matches: 8. The CDR3 is made up of 15 amino acids. The CDR3 loop is CASSLALAVMGEQFF. Here the CDR3 DNA reads TGCGCCAGCAGCTTGGCACTAGCGGTAATGGGTGAGCAGTTCTTC.

The chain carries TRBV11-1 and TRBJ2-3; D is undetermined. V dropped 4 bases and J dropped 6 bases, with 14 bases sitting between them. CDR1 and CDR2 from the germline V gene are SGHAT and FQDESV (reference sequence). The CDR3 loop spans 14 amino acids. The CDR3: CASSSRALADTQYF. DNA of the CDR3: TGTGCCAGCAGCTCCCGGGCTCTGGCGGATACGCAGTATTTT. Supplemented by reference TRBV11-1 and TRBJ2-3, the full variable domain reads EAEVAQSPRYKITEKSQAVAFWCDPISGHATLYWYRQILGQGPELLVQFQDESVVDDSQLPKDRFSAERLKGVDSTLKIQPAELGDSAMYLCASSSRALADTQYFGPGTRLTVL.

Regarding this clone: Other nucleotide sequences from this sample produce the same CDR3. The rearrangement joins TRBV4-1 to TRBJ1-2; no clear D. Germline V gene lookup returns CDR1 MGHRA and CDR2 YSYEKL. The CDR3 sequence is 13 residues long. The V end lost 1 base, the J end lost 1 base, and 4 bases lay between the germline ends. The CDR3, as DNA: TGCGCCAGCAGCCAAGCGCGTAACTATGGCTACACCTTC. Translating gives CASSQARNYGYTF.

A single count supports this clone. The chain carries TRBV6-4 and TRBJ2-1, with TRBD2 identical over 7 bases. Germline CDR1 is MRHNA and CDR2 is SNTAGT. The CDR3 is 15 residues long. The V gene end was trimmed by 5 bases and the J gene end by 8 bases; junction bases not matched to a gene: 12. CDR3 amino acids: CASSYLAVAVDEQFF. CDR3 coding DNA: TGTGCCAGCAGTTATCTAGCGGTAGCCGTGGATGAGCAGTTCTTC.

The J gene is TRBJ1-2, the V gene TRBV18; D is unclear. This CDR3 is 13 amino acids long. V shed 4 bases and J shed 2 bases, with 8 bases lying between them. Per the germline V gene, CDR1 is KGHSH and CDR2 is LQKENI. As DNA, the CDR3 is TGTGCCAGCTCACGGAAAGGGAACTATGGCTACACCTTC. The encoded protein is CASSRKGNYGYTF.

CDR3 sequence (DNA): TGTGCCAGCAGCGTAGTATCCGAGGGTGGCTACACCTTC. Translating it yields CASSVVSEGGYTF. The chain is built from TRBV9 and TRBJ1-2; D is undetermined. Per the germline V gene, CDR1 is SGDLS and CDR2 is YYNGEE. The V and J ends lost 0 bases and 7 bases respectively, with 10 bases between them. The CDR3 sequence is 13 residues long.

The V gene is TRBV18, the J gene TRBJ2-1, with 9 bases matching TRBD2. The V and J ends lost 4 bases and 6 bases, in that order; junction bases with no gene match: 10. The CDR3 length is 16 residues. CDR1 KGHSH and CDR2 LQKENI come from the germline V gene. For the CDR3, the DNA is TGTGCCAGCTCACTCACGACGGGACTAGCCACCAATGAGCAGTTCTTC. Amino acids: CASSLTTGLATNEQFF.